This T cell receptor (beta chain) was captured by sequencing in a study of blood T cell repertoires in COVID-19. Background on the study: Samples taken during acute and convalescent COVID-19 were collected in the United States, Italy and Spain. Sources were T cells, B-cell-depleted T cells, or PBMCs; the material itself was cDNA or gDNA.

Original data processing: Scientists estimated how many nucleated cells there were by amplifying reference gene primers. Produced via immunoSEQ multiplex PCR; TCRdb's table is partial and in-frame only. D and trimming come from the DNA, and the V and J calls and clone size come from that table. Counted here are approximately 89,000 clones, approximately 90% occurring once; the ten biggest clones make up more than 4.5%. This clonotype was obtained from a man between 65 and 85 years old with acute or convalescent COVID-19. Source material: peripheral blood.

Written as DNA, the CDR3 is TGTGCCAGTAGTTTGTCGACAGATACGCAGTATTTT. This encodes CASSLSTDTQYF. The gene calls are TRBV19 and TRBJ2-3; no clear D. Trimming took 5 bases from V and 3 from J, leaving 6 bases between them. Germline V gene data show CDR1 as LNHDA and CDR2 as SQIVND (reference sequence). The CDR3 is 12 residues long.